The 23 T cell receptor beta chains listed next were all sequenced from one sample in a study of cytomegalovirus exposure and HLA in healthy donors. PCR involved 60 Vbeta and 13 Jbeta primers. The method was immunoSEQ multiplex PCR; TCRdb's version includes in-frame clones alone and lacks a portion of them. Of about 84,000 clones listed, about three quarters are singletons. The sequencing sample was made of PBMCs. These receptors all come from a male donor in good health and CMV-seropositive.

By frequency in the sample, this clone is medium-sized. The V call is TRBV19, the J call TRBJ2-1, with no clear D. The V and J ends lost 4 bases and 0 bases respectively, with 10 bases between them. The CDR3 is 15 amino acids. The germline CDR1 and CDR2 sequences are LNHDA and SQIVND (reference sequence). The chain's CDR3 is CASSSLATSYNEQFF. The CDR3, as DNA: TGTGCCAGTAGTAGCTTAGCCACCTCCTACAATGAGCAGTTCTTC.

This clone showed up just once. The chain carries TRBV4-1 and TRBJ2-1; 7 bases align to TRBD1. CDR1 MGHRA and CDR2 YSYEKL come from the germline V gene. The V gene end was trimmed by 1 base and the J gene end by 1 base; junction bases not matched to a gene: 4. The CDR3 spans 16 residues. The CDR3 bases are TGCGCCAGCAGCCAAGTCGGACAGGTATCCTACAATGAGCAGTTCTTC. Translating gives CASSQVGQVSYNEQFF.

The chain employs TRBV13 and TRBJ2-1; 9 bases match TRBD2. The V segment lost 1 base and the J segment 4 bases; nucleotides outside the gene matches: 5. CDR1 is PRHDT, CDR2 FYEKMQ, per germline (reference sequence). The CDR3 consists of 16 residues. CDR3 DNA sequence: TGTGCCAGCAGCTTAGAAATTAGCGGGAGATACAATGAGCAGTTCTTC. It translates to CASSLEISGRYNEQFF.

The chain recombines TRBV7-2 with TRBJ1-3; perhaps TRBD1 as D (6 bases). The CDR3 loop spans 15 amino acids. The germline gives CDR1 SGHTA, CDR2 FQGNSA. The V end was cut by 4 bases, the J end by 1 base, with 11 bases between. CDR3 in DNA: TGTGCCAGCAGCTCGTTACAGGGATCTGGAAACACCATATATTTT. Translating gives CASSSLQGSGNTIYF.

This chain joins TRBV25-1 and TRBJ1-1; D might be TRBD1 (6 bases). CDR3 size: 11 residues. Trimming stripped 10 bases from V and 6 bases from J, with 12 bases between. Germline values: CDR1 MGHDK, CDR2 SYGVNS. CDR3 nucleotides: TGTGCCACCCAGGGGTGGCCTGAAGCTTTCTTT. This gives the protein CATQGWPEAFF.

The chain couples TRBV27 to TRBJ2-7, with D perhaps matching TRBD2 (6 bases). Germline V gene data show CDR1 as MNHEY and CDR2 as SMNVEV (reference sequence). The CDR3 is 15 amino acids. V shed 5 bases and J shed 0 bases, with 14 bases lying between them. The CDR3 DNA reads TGTGCCAGCAGTCCTGGATTAGCGGTCTCCTACGAGCAGTACTTC. Its translation is CASSPGLAVSYEQYF.

This clone has a single count. The CDR3: CASSPRTGGKEKLFF. CDR3 bases: TGTGCCAGCTCACCTCGCACAGGGGGCAAGGAAAAACTGTTTTTT. The chain joins TRBV18 to TRBJ1-4, with 9 bases that match TRBD1. This CDR3 is 15 amino acids long. V dropped 3 bases and J dropped 8; count of bases not matched to a gene: 7. Germline V CDR1 and CDR2: KGHSH, LQKENI.

The J gene is TRBJ2-3, the V gene TRBV28; 13 nucleotides agree with TRBD2. The CDR3 extends over 18 amino acids. Per the germline V gene, CDR1 is MDHEN and CDR2 is SYDVKM. The J segment lost 3 bases and the V segment lost 3 bases, leaving 9 bases of the junction unmatched. The CDR3 DNA follows: TGTGCCAGCAGTTTGTGGACCGCGGGACTAGCGGGAACAGATACGCAGTATTTT. Its protein product is CASSLWTAGLAGTDTQYF.

The chain carries TRBV28 and TRBJ1-2, with 7 bases fitting TRBD1. The CDR3 extends over 15 amino acids. CDR1 MDHEN and CDR2 SYDVKM come from the germline V gene. V gave up 6 bases and J gave up 8 bases; unmatched junction bases: 15. DNA for the CDR3: TGTGCCAGCAGACCAGAGACAGGGACATCGGGAGGCTACACCTTC. Translated: CASRPETGTSGGYTF.

The chain recombines TRBV5-4 with TRBJ2-1, with 8 nucleotides matching TRBD2. V shed 4 bases, J shed 9 bases, and the junction held 12 bases outside the gene matches. Germline CDR1 and CDR2: SGHNT and YYREEE (reference sequence). CDR3 length: 15 residues. CDR3 sequence reads: CASSPAAGVSSEQFF. The CDR3 nucleotides read TGTGCCAGCAGCCCAGCAGCGGGAGTTTCGTCTGAGCAGTTCTTC.

V and J are TRBV28 and TRBJ2-7; possible D gene TRBD1, 6 bases. Trimming cost V 6 bases and J 4 bases, with 25 bases left between them. Germline V gene data show CDR1 as MDHEN and CDR2 as SYDVKM. This CDR3 has 17 amino acids. This chain's CDR3 is CASSPNPRTGIAYEQYF. CDR3 bases: TGTGCCAGCAGCCCTAATCCGCGAACAGGGATCGCTTACGAGCAGTACTTC.

The chain couples TRBV7-2 to TRBJ2-5, with 10 nucleotides matching TRBD2. This CDR3 region has 15 residues. V shed 5 bases, J shed 5 bases, and the junction held 8 bases outside the gene matches. The germline V gene encodes CDR1 SGHTA and CDR2 FQGNSA. The CDR3: CASSLPTSGIETQYF. DNA for the CDR3: TGTGCCAGCAGCCTGCCCACTAGCGGGATTGAGACCCAGTACTTC.

The genes are TRBV2 and TRBJ1-5, with unresolved D. This CDR3 is 13 amino acids long. In germline, CDR1 is SNHLY, CDR2 FYNNEI. V was clipped by 4 bases and J by 5 bases, with 9 bases between them. The CDR3 here is CASSATNHQPQHF. The CDR3 DNA sequence: TGTGCCAGCAGTGCCACAAACCATCAGCCCCAGCATTTT.

The chain employs TRBV7-8 and TRBJ1-6, with 9 positions matching TRBD1. This CDR3 is built from 16 residues. Trimming at V came to 5 bases and at J to 5 bases, leaving 7 bases not matched to a gene. Germline V gives CDR1 SGHVS, CDR2 FQNEAQ. CDR3 bases: TGTGCCAGCAGCCCAAGGCGGACAGGGGATAATTCACCCCTCCACTTT. Translated, it gives CASSPRRTGDNSPLHF. Combining the CDR3 with reference TRBV7-8 and TRBJ1-6 gives the whole variable domain GAGVSQSPRYKVAKRGQDVALRCDPISGHVSLFWYQQALGQGPEFLTYFQNEAQLDKSGLPSDRFFAERPEGSVSTLKIQRTQQEDSAVYLCASSPRRTGDNSPLHFGNGTRLTVT.

This clone occurred many times. The genes are TRBV4-3 and TRBJ2-5; TRBD1 matches at 8 bases. Germline lookup yields CDR1 LGHNA and CDR2 YSLEER. V lost 0 bases and J lost 5; bases outside the gene matches: 5. The CDR3 loop spans 15 amino acids. The CDR3 nucleotides are TGCGCCAGCAGCCAAGATCAGGGGGCCTCGGAGACCCAGTACTTC. Translated, it gives CASSQDQGASETQYF.

V is TRBV5-4 and J is TRBJ2-1, with TRBD2 as a possible D gene (6 bases). V lost 2 bases and J 9 bases, leaving 18 bases between the germline ends. Germline-derived CDR1 and CDR2 are SGHNT and YYREEE (reference sequence). The CDR3 has 15 amino acids. CDR3 in DNA: TGTGCCAGCAGCTTAGGGCTAGCGAAGGGGATTGAGCAGTTCTTC. Its protein product is CASSLGLAKGIEQFF.

The chain has TRBV5-1 and TRBJ2-2, with D perhaps TRBD2 (6 bases). Deletions cut 4 bases from V and 3 bases from J, with 22 bases between. This CDR3 comprises 18 residues. Germline lookup yields CDR1 SGHRS and CDR2 YFSETQ. The CDR3 is CASSAGPRTRRDTGELFF. In DNA form, the CDR3 reads TGCGCCAGCAGCGCGGGACCCAGGACCCGACGTGACACCGGGGAGCTGTTTTTT.

V gene TRBV27 combines with J gene TRBJ2-5; the match to TRBD2 covers 8 bases. Per germline, CDR1 MNHEY and CDR2 SMNVEV (reference sequence). V was pared by 3 bases and J by 6 bases, with 6 bases of the junction left unmatched. CDR3 length: 14 residues. For the CDR3, the DNA is TGTGCCAGCAGTTTTAGCGGGGTCCTGCAGACCCAGTACTTC. Protein product: CASSFSGVLQTQYF.

The V gene is TRBV4-1, the J gene TRBJ1-2; unclear D gene. V dropped 0 bases and J dropped 7 bases, with 9 bases sitting between them. Germline CDR1 and CDR2: MGHRA and YSYEKL. The CDR3 contains 13 residues. Here the CDR3 DNA reads TGCGCCAGCAGCCAAGATCGGTTGCGTGGCTACACCTTC. It codes for CASSQDRLRGYTF.

V gene TRBV2 combines with J gene TRBJ1-5, with D unresolved. The CDR3 contains 15 residues. The V and J ends lost 3 bases and 0 bases respectively, with 9 bases between them. CDR1 SNHLY and CDR2 FYNNEI come from the germline V gene. DNA for the CDR3: TGTGCCAGCAGTGAGGAGAATTATAGCAATCAGCCCCAGCATTTT. This sequence encodes CASSEENYSNQPQHF.

CDR3 bases: TGTGCCAGCAGCTTGCGAGGGCCAACAGCTCAGTTCTTC. This translates into CASSLRGPTAQFF. This chain connects TRBV5-4 to TRBJ2-1; possible D gene TRBD2, 5 bases. V was shortened by 1 base and J by 13 bases, with 15 bases between the two germline ends. CDR1 is SGHNT, CDR2 YYREEE, per germline (reference sequence). CDR3 size: 13 residues.

CDR3 sequence (DNA): TGTGCCAGCAGCTCGCAGACGCGGGGCAATCAGCCCCAGCATTTT. Protein: CASSSQTRGNQPQHF. This chain uses TRBV5-6 with TRBJ1-5; the D is unclear. Germline V lookup: CDR1 SGHDT, CDR2 YYEEEE. This CDR3 is built from 15 residues. The V end was cut by 3 bases, the J end by 2 bases, with 12 bases between. Using reference TRBV5-6 and TRBJ1-5 for the parts outside the CDR3, the full variable domain is DAGVTQSPTHLIKTRGQQVTLRCSPKSGHDTVSWYQQALGQGPQFIFQYYEEEERQRGNFPDRFSGHQFPNYSSELNVNALLLGDSALYLCASSSQTRGNQPQHFGDGTRLSIL.

The V and J genes are TRBV14 and TRBJ1-2; D may be TRBD1 (6 bases). CDR1 is SGHDN and CDR2 is FVKESK in the germline V gene. The V and J ends lost 3 bases and 8 bases respectively, with 19 bases between them. The CDR3 has 15 amino acids. CDR3 sequence: CASSQGTPVPHGYTF. The CDR3 nucleotides are TGTGCCAGCAGCCAGGGGACACCGGTACCCCACGGCTACACCTTC. The full variable domain, its missing parts supplied by reference TRBV14 and TRBJ1-2, is EAGVTQFPSHSVIEKGQTVTLRCDPISGHDNLYWYRRVMGKEIKFLLHFVKESKQDESGMPNNRFLAERTGGTYSTLKVQPAELEDSGVYFCASSQGTPVPHGYTFGSGTRLTVV.